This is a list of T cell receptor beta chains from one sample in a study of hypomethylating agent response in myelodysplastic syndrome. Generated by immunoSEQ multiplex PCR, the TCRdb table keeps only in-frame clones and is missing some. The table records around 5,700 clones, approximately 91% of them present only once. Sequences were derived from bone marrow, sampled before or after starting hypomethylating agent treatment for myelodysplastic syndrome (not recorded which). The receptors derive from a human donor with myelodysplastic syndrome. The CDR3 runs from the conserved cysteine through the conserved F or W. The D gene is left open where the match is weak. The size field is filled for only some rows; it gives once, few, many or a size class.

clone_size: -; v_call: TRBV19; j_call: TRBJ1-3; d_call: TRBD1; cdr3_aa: CASRNRGAGNTIYF; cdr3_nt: TGTGCCAGTAGAAACAGGGGCGCTGGAAACACCATATATTTT
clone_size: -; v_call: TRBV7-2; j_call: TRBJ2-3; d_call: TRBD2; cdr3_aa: CASSFSSGGPPRDTQYF; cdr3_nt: TGTGCCAGCAGCTTTTCAAGCGGGGGGCCTCCGAGAGATACGCAGTATTTT
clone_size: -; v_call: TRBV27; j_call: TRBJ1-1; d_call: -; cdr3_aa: CASRIQKGTEAFF; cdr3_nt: TGTGCCAGCAGAATCCAAAAGGGGACTGAAGCTTTCTTT
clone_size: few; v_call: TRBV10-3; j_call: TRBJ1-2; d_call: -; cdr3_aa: CAISGTANYGYTF; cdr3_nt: TGTGCCATCAGTGGGACGGCTAACTATGGCTACACCTTC
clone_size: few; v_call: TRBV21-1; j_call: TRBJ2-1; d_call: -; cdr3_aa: CASSKESRHYNEQFF; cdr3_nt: TGTGCCAGCAGCAAAGAGTCTAGACACTACAATGAGCAGTTCTTC
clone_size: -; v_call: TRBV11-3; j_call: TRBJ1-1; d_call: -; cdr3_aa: CASSRQLNTEAFF; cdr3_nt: TGTGCCAGCAGTCGACAGTTGAACACTGAAGCTTTCTTT
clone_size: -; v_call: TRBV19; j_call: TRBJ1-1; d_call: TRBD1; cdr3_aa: CASSIGTGPEAFF; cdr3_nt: TGTGCCAGTAGTATAGGGACAGGCCCTGAAGCTTTCTTT
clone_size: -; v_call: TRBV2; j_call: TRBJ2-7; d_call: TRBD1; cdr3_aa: CASTRDRGYEQYF; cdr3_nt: TGTGCCAGCACCAGGGACAGGGGCTACGAGCAGTACTTC
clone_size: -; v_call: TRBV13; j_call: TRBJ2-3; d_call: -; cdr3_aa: CASSFRSTDTQYF; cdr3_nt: TGTGCCAGCAGTTTTAGGAGCACAGATACGCAGTATTTT
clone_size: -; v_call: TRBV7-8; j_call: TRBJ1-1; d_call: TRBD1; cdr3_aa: CASSSTGGFGVNTEAFF; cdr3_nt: TGTGCCAGCAGCTCGACAGGGGGCTTTGGGGTGAACACTGAAGCTTTCTTT
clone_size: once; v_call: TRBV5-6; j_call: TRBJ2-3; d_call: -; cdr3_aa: CASSLVAGSTDTQYF; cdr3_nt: TGTGCCAGCAGCTTGGTAGCCGGAAGTACTGATACGCAGTATTTT
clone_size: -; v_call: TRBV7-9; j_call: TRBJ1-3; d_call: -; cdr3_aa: CASSLVEGRNTIYF; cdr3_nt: TGTGCCAGCAGCTTAGTCGAGGGGAGAAACACCATATATTTT
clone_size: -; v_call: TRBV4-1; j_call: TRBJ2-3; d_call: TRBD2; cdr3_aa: CASSQDGGGADTQYF; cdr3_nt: TGCGCCAGCAGCCAAGATGGGGGAGGGGCAGATACGCAGTATTTT
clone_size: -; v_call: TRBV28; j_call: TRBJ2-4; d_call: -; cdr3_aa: CASSEGVAKNIQYF; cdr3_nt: TGTGCCAGCAGTGAGGGTGTAGCCAAAAACATTCAGTACTTC
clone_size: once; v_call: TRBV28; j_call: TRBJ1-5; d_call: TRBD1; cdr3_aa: CASNRGNQPQHF; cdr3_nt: TGTGCCAGCAACAGGGGAAATCAGCCCCAGCATTTT
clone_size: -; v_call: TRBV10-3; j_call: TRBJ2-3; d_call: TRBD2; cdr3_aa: CAISASGGGRSTDTQYF; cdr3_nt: TGTGCCATCAGTGCCAGCGGGGGGGGGAGGAGCACAGATACGCAGTATTTT
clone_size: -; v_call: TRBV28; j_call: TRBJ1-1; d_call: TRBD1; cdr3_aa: CASSLEAGGGVIF; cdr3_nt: TGTGCCAGCAGTTTGGAGGCAGGGGGCGGGGTGATCTTT
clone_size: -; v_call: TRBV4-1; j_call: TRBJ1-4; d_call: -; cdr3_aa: CASSQLFSATNEKLFF; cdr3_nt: TGCGCCAGCAGCCAATTATTCTCCGCAACTAATGAAAAACTGTTTTTT
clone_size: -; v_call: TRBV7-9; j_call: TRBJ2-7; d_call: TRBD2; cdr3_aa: CASSYTSGSGYEQYF; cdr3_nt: TGTGCCAGCAGCTATACTAGCGGGAGTGGGTACGAGCAGTACTTC
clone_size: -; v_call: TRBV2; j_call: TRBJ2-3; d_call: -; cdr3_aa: CASRFRGGTDTQYF; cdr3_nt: TGTGCCAGCAGGTTCCGCGGGGGCACAGATACGCAGTATTTT
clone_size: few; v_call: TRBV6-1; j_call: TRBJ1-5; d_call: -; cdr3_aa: CASSDPYNQPQHF; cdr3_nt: TGTGCCAGCAGTGACCCATACAATCAGCCCCAGCATTTT
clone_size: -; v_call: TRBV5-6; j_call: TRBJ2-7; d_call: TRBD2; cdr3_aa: CASSANHRRIGTRTYEQYF; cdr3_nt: TGTGCCAGCAGCGCGAACCATCGACGGATAGGGACTAGGACCTACGAGCAGTACTTC
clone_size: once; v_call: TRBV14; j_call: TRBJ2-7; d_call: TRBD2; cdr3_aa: CASSLAGAGEQYF; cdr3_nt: TGTGCCAGCAGTCTAGCGGGAGCAGGCGAGCAGTACTTC
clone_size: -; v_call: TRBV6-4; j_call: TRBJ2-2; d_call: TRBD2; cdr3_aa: CASSPTWASGSWTGELFF; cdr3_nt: TGTGCCAGCAGCCCCACCTGGGCTAGCGGGAGTTGGACCGGGGAGCTGTTTTTT
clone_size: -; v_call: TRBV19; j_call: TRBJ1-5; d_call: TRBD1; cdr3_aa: CASSPQPWTGDQPQHF; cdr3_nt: TGTGCCAGTAGTCCCCAACCTTGGACAGGGGATCAGCCCCAGCATTTT
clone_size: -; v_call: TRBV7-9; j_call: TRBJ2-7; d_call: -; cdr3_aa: CASSLRTQSGEQYF; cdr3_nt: TGTGCCAGCAGCTTACGGACCCAGAGCGGCGAGCAGTACTTC
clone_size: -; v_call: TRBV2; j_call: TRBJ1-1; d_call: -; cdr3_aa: CASTQAMNTEAFF; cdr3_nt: TGTGCCAGCACACAGGCCATGAACACTGAAGCTTTCTTT
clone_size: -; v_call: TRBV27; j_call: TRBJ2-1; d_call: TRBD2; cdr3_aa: CASSLRLAGEQFF; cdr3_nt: TGTGCCAGCAGTTTAAGGCTAGCGGGTGAGCAGTTCTTC
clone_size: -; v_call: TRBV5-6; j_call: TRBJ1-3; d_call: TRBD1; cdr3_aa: CASSSTNAGTENTIYF; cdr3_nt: TGTGCCAGCAGCAGCACTAACGCCGGGACAGAAAACACCATATATTTT
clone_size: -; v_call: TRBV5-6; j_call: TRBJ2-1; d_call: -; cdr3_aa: CASNPGNPRPTNEQFF; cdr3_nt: TGTGCCAGCAACCCGGGGAATCCTAGGCCTACAAATGAGCAGTTCTTC
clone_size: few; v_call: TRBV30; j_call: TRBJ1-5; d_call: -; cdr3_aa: CAWSVLTNRGPQHF; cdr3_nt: TGTGCCTGGAGTGTACTGACGAACCGGGGGCCCCAGCATTTT
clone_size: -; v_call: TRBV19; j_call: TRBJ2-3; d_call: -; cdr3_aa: CASSISAGGADTQYF; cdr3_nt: TGTGCCAGTAGTATATCGGCAGGGGGGGCAGATACGCAGTATTTT
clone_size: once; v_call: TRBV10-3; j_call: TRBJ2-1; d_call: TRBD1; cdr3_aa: CAISAYGTGDNEQFF; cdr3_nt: TGTGCCATCAGTGCATATGGAACAGGGGACAATGAGCAGTTCTTC
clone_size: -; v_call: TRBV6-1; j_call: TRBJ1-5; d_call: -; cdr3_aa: CASSEYIDQPQHF; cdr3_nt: TGTGCCAGCAGTGAATATATAGATCAGCCCCAGCATTTT
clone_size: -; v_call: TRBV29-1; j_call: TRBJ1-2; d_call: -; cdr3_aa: CSVKGDDGGYTF; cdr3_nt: TGCAGCGTTAAGGGTGACGATGGGGGCTACACCTTC
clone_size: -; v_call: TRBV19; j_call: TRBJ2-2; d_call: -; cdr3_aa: CASGGGVDGELFF; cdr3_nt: TGTGCCAGTGGGGGAGGTGTAGACGGGGAGCTGTTTTTT
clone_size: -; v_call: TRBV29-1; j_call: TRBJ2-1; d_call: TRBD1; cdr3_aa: CSVRGSGTGRNEQFF; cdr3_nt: TGCAGCGTGAGGGGGTCCGGGACAGGGAGAAATGAGCAGTTCTTC
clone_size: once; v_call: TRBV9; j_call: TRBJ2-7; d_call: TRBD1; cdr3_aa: CASSEIQGKGEQYF; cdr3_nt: TGTGCCAGTAGCGAGATACAGGGGAAGGGCGAGCAGTACTTC
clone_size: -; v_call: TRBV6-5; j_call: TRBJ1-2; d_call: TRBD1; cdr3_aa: CASSYSGPDRGHGYTF; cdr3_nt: TGTGCCAGCAGTTACTCGGGGCCCGACAGGGGGCATGGCTACACCTTC
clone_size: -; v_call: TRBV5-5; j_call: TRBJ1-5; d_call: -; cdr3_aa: CASSLGGPGQPQHF; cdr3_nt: TGTGCCAGCAGCTTGGGGGGGCCTGGCCAGCCCCAGCATTTT
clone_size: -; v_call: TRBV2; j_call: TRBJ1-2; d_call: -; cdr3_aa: CASSVGQGENYGYTF; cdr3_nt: TGTGCCAGCAGTGTTGGGCAGGGTGAAAACTATGGCTACACCTTC
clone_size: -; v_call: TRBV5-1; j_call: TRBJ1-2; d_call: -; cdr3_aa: CASSPFGVDNYGYTF; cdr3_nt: TGCGCCAGCAGCCCCTTTGGGGTCGATAACTATGGCTACACCTTC
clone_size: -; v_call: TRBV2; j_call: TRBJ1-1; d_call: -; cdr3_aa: CASSESDKGFEAFF; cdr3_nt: TGTGCCAGCAGTGAATCGGACAAAGGGTTTGAAGCTTTCTTT
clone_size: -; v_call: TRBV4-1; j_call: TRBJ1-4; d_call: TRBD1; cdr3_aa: CASSRDLTGQGQGEKLFF; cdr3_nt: TGCGCCAGCAGCCGAGACCTGACAGGGCAGGGACAGGGTGAAAAACTGTTTTTT
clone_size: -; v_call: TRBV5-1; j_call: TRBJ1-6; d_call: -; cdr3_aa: CASSADGGNSPLHF; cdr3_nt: TGCGCCAGCAGCGCCGACGGGGGAAATTCACCCCTCCACTTT